The source of this TCR beta chain is a study of response to subunit inactivated influenza vaccine. Study-level findings and limits: The authors offered the suggestion that each seasonal influenza vaccination recruits few new T cells.

MiXCR, run by TCRdb on the RT-PCR reads, gives a single entry per CDR3 protein. The data show hundreds of thousands of distinct CDR3 sequences, 7.5% to 8.5% seen once. A word on this clonotype: The antigen remains undetermined.

V trimming: 6 bases; J trimming: 4 bases; junction bases outside the gene matches: 12. In germline, CDR1 is SGHVS, CDR2 FQNEAQ. There are 18 residues in the CDR3. This specimen consisted of PBMCs from blood, obtained 23 to 25 months after vaccination. The receptor comes from a man in his fifties or sixties who received an inactivated influenza vaccine. This chain uses TRBV7-8 with TRBJ2-3, with 14 bases lining up with TRBD2. This CDR3 is CASSLSSGLAGAPDTQYF. CDR3 nucleotide sequence: TGTGCCAGCAGTTTATCCTCGGGACTAGCGGGAGCCCCAGATACGCAGTATTTT.